This T cell receptor (beta chain) emerged from a study of regulatory T cells in long-lasting Graves disease. The overall study: Patients newly diagnosed with Graves' had been on antithyroid drugs for under 3 months. General study points: Patients whose Graves' disease persisted exhibited lower TCR diversity than those newly diagnosed.

Time point: newly diagnosed GD, antithyroid drugs for less than 3 months. RNA isolated from PBMCs was used to make the TCR library. The CDR3 length is 15 residues. Trimming pared 0 bases from V and 1 base from J, leaving 12 bases between. Germline V gene lookup returns CDR1 DFQATT and CDR2 SNEGSKA (reference sequence). With respect to this clonotype: Its antigen remains unidentified.

Both iRepertoire HTBI primers and Arm-PCR of CDR3 regions were used to build the TCR beta libraries. MiXCR, applied by TCRdb to the multiplex PCR reads, yields one record per CDR3 protein. Altogether about 620,000 distinct CDR3 sequences are present, around 17% being singletons, with the ten largest covering about 17%. These data were also filed under a second study, of T cells in Graves' hyperthyroidism and ophthalmopathy.

This chain joins TRBV20-1 and TRBJ2-5, with no clear D. This sequence was found in a young woman with Graves disease. This specimen consisted of peripheral blood mononuclear cells (PBMCs), obtained at new diagnosis, from a patient treated with antithyroid drugs. CDR3 residues: CSARELSKLQETQYF. The CDR3 DNA is TGCAGTGCTAGAGAACTGTCTAAACTCCAAGAGACCCAGTACTTC.